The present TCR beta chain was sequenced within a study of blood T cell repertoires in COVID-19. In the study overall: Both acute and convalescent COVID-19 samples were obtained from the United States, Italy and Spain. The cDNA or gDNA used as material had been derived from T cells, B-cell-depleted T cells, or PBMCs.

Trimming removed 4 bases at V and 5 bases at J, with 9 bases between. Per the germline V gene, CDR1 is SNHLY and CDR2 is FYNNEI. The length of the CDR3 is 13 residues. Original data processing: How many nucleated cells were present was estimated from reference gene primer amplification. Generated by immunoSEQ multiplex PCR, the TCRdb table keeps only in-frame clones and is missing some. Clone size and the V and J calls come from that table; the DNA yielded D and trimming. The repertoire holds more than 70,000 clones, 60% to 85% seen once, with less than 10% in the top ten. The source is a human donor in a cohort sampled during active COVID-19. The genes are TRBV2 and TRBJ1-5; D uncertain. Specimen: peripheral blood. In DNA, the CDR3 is TGTGCCAGCAGTGTTCAGGAAGATCAGCCCCAGCATTTT. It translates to CASSVQEDQPQHF.